Presented here are 13 T cell receptor beta chains from one specimen sequenced in a study of cytomegalovirus exposure and HLA in healthy donors. PCR amplification relied on 60 Vbeta primers (plus 13 Jbeta primers). Sequencing was performed with immunoSEQ multiplex PCR; in TCRdb, only in-frame clones are kept and a portion is missing. The sample consists of more than 85,000 clones, 80% to 90% of them appearing once. The source material was PBMCs. The origin of the receptors is a woman aged 18-29 years in good health and CMV-seronegative.

This clone was counted between two and nine times. The chain recombines TRBV7-6 with TRBJ2-1, with a weak D call TRBD2 (6 bases). V was cut by 1 base and J by 6 bases, with 7 bases left in between. CDR1 is SGHVS and CDR2 is FNYEAQ in the germline V gene. There are 13 residues in the CDR3. Here the CDR3 DNA reads TGTGCCAGCAGCTTAGTGGGGGGCAATGAGCAGTTCTTC. Encoded protein: CASSLVGGNEQFF.

CDR3 sequence (DNA): TGTGCCACCTGGGAGGCAGACTACAATGAGCAGTTCTTC. Protein sequence: CATWEADYNEQFF. The chain is built from TRBV25-1 and TRBJ2-1; tentatively, D is TRBD2 (6 bases). Germline CDR1 MGHDK, CDR2 SYGVNS. The CDR3 spans 13 residues. Trimming took off 10 bases at V and 3 bases at J, with 13 bases between the two ends. Combining the CDR3 with reference TRBV25-1 and TRBJ2-1 gives the whole variable domain EADIYQTPRYLVIGTGKKITLECSQTMGHDKMYWYQQDPGMELHLIHYSYGVNSTEKGDLSSESTVSRIRTEHFPLTLESARPSHTSQYLCATWEADYNEQFFGPGTRLTVL.

The chain links TRBV28 to TRBJ2-3; D gene uncertain. Germline CDR1 and CDR2: MDHEN and SYDVKM. Trimming took off 8 bases at V and 0 bases at J, with 18 bases between the two ends. The CDR3 spans 16 residues. This chain's CDR3 is CASSQGWSRSTDTQYF. The DNA for the CDR3 is TGTGCCAGCTCGCAAGGATGGAGTAGAAGCACAGATACGCAGTATTTT.

The chain uses TRBV7-8 and TRBJ2-3; D might be TRBD2 (5 bases). Trimming shortened V by 4 bases and J by 0 bases, and 14 bases separated the two germline ends. CDR3 size: 16 residues. Germline assignment: CDR1 SGHVS and CDR2 FQNEAQ. This chain's CDR3 is CASSSSSNPSTDTQYF. The DNA of the CDR3 is TGTGCCAGCAGCTCTTCTAGCAACCCTAGCACAGATACGCAGTATTTT.

This rearrangement joins TRBV19 to TRBJ2-7; possibly TRBD1 for D (6 bases). CDR1 and CDR2 (germline): LNHDA, SQIVND (reference sequence). V shed 3 bases and J shed 4 bases, with 16 bases lying between them. The CDR3 length is 15 residues. CDR3 in amino acids: CASSIRGIPWYEQYF. As DNA, the CDR3 is TGTGCCAGTAGTATCAGGGGTATCCCCTGGTACGAGCAGTACTTC.

The chain carries TRBV6-6 and TRBJ2-3, with 7 bases fitting TRBD1. This CDR3 region has 16 residues. Germline values: CDR1 MNHNY, CDR2 SVGAGI (reference sequence). V shed 5 bases and J 3 bases; nucleotides not matched to a gene: 11. The CDR3 DNA sequence: TGTGCCAGCAGTCTTACCGACAGGGACCGGACAGATACGCAGTATTTT. Protein: CASSLTDRDRTDTQYF.

This chain joins TRBV19 and TRBJ2-7; TRBD2 might be the D (5 bases). V lost 3 bases, J lost 5 bases, and 11 bases lay in between. Looked up from germline, CDR1 is LNHDA and CDR2 is SQIVND (reference sequence). The CDR3 contains 13 residues. This chain's CDR3 is CASSIPLGDEQYF. For the CDR3, the DNA is TGTGCCAGTAGTATCCCCCTCGGGGACGAGCAGTACTTC.

The CDR3 reads CAWSVRDNSGNTIYF. The CDR3 DNA reads TGTGCCTGGAGTGTACGGGACAACTCTGGAAACACCATATATTTT. This rearrangement joins TRBV30 to TRBJ1-3; D is possibly TRBD1 (6 bases). CDR1 GTSNPN and CDR2 SVGIG come from the germline V gene (reference sequence). This CDR3 comprises 15 residues. Trimming shortened V by 0 bases and J by 0 bases, and 9 bases separated the two germline ends. Together with reference TRBV30 and TRBJ1-3, the CDR3 gives the full variable domain: SQTIHQWPATLVQPVGSPLSLECTVEGTSNPNLYWYRQAAGRGLQLLFYSVGIGQISSEVPQNLSASRPQDRQFILSSKKLLLSDSGFYLCAWSVRDNSGNTIYFGEGSWLTVV.

The sample holds a few counts of this clone. V gene TRBV5-6 combines with J gene TRBJ2-5; D is uncertain. Germline values: CDR1 SGHDT, CDR2 YYEEEE. The V gene lost 3 bases and the J gene lost 0 bases, with 9 bases spanning the gap. The CDR3 spans 14 residues. In nucleotides, the CDR3 is TGTGCCAGCAGCTATTCTACGAACCAAGAGACCCAGTACTTC. Translation gives CASSYSTNQETQYF.

The J gene is TRBJ1-5, the V gene TRBV18; TRBD1 aligns across 11 bases. V lost 6 bases, J lost 2 bases, and 6 bases stayed unmatched. The CDR3 runs to 16 residues. CDR1 is KGHSH and CDR2 is LQKENI in the germline V gene. CDR3 nucleotide sequence: TGTGCCAGCTCGGGACAGGGGGGTATTGGCAATCAGCCCCAGCATTTT. Translation: CASSGQGGIGNQPQHF.

The rearrangement joins TRBV5-1 to TRBJ2-5, with D perhaps TRBD1 (5 bases). The CDR3 is 14 residues long. Germline loops: CDR1 SGHRS, CDR2 YFSETQ. The V end lost 3 bases, the J end lost 5 bases, and 14 bases lay between the germline ends. The CDR3 reads CASSSTDDGETQYF. CDR3 DNA: TGCGCCAGCAGCTCGACAGACGACGGGGAGACCCAGTACTTC.

The rearrangement uses TRBV27 and TRBJ1-1; D might be TRBD1 (5 bases). The V gene's germline CDR1 is MNHEY and CDR2 SMNVEV (reference sequence). Trimming shortened V by 1 base and J by 1 base, and 10 bases separated the two germline ends. The CDR3 spans 15 residues. CDR3 DNA sequence: TGTGCCAGCAGTTTATGGGGGGGTTCGAACACTGAAGCTTTCTTT. This translates into CASSLWGGSNTEAFF.

The rearrangement joins TRBV2 to TRBJ2-5; 13 bases match TRBD2. CDR1 and CDR2 (germline): SNHLY, FYNNEI. The V gene end was trimmed by 6 bases and the J gene end by 3 bases; junction bases not matched to a gene: 7. The CDR3 runs 16 residues. Written as DNA, the CDR3 is TGTGCCAGCAGGGATATACTAGCGGGGGGGGAAGAGACCCAGTACTTC. It is translated as CASRDILAGGEETQYF. Variable domain in full (rest from reference TRBV2 and TRBJ2-5): EPEVTQTPSHQVTQMGQEVILRCVPISNHLYFYWYRQILGQKVEFLVSFYNNEISEKSEIFDDQFSVERPDGSNFTLKIRSTKLEDSAMYFCASRDILAGGEETQYFGPGTRLLVL.